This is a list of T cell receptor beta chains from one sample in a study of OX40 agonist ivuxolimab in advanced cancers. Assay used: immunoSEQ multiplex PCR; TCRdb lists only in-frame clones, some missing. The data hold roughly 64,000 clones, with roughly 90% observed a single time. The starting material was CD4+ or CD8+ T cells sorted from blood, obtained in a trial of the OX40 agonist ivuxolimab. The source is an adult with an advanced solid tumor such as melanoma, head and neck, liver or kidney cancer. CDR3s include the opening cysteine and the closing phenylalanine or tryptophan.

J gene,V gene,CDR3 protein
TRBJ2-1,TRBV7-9,CASSLGQGIGEQFF
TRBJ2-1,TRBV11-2,CASSLGRGPYNEQFF
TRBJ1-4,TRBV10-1,CASGPGTGTNEKLFF
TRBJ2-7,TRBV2,CASSSPSYEQYF
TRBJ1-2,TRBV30,CAWMGKGTNYGYTF
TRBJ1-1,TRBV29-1,CSVDRGAGSTEAFF
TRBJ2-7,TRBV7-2,CASSLGSGDAQYF
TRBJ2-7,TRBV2,CASSEWGTNYYEQYF
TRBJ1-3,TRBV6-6,CASSDQISGNTIYF
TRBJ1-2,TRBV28,CASSTRGQENGYTF
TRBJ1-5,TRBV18,CASSPQDIGRGSDQPQHF
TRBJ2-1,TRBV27,CASSPSRLAGENEQFF
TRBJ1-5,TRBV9,CASSVGAINQPQHF
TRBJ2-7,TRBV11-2,CASSLASGTSASYEQYF
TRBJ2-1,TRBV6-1,CASSEARLAGVDEQFF
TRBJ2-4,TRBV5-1,CASSSYGTPFENIQYF
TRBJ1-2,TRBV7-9,CASSYSGTGGRYGYTF
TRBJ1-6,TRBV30,CAWRAPRGTNSPLHF
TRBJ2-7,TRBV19,CASSIQAPAYEQYF
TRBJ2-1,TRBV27,CASSLRQDNEQFF
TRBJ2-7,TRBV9,CASSVGGSFSFEQYF
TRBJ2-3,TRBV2,CASSETSSTDTQYF
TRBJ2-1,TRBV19,CASSTQGQGLDNEQFF
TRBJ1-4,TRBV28,CASSLAGQGEGKLFF
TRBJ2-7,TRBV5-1,CASHPTGGYEQYF
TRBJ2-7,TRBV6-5,CASSYDAGGYEQYF
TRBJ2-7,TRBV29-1,CSVASGGFEQYF
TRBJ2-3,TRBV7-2,CASSSDTHTDTQYF
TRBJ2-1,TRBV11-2,CASSSFKADSYNEQFF
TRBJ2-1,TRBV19,CASSSYISANDNEQFF
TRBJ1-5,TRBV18,CASSPRRGQGKDQPQHF
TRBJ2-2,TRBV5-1,CASSLGTTRGGELFF
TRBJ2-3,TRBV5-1,CASSSGAGLATDTQYF
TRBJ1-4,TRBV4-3,CASSPVGGLEEKLFF
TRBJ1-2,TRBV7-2,CASSPGGASYGYTF
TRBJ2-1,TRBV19,CASSIRGLADYNEQFF
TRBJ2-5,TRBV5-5,CASSRTSGSLNQETQYF
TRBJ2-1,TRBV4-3,CASSPRSGRVYNEQFF
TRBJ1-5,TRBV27,CASSFFSQGAGQPQHF
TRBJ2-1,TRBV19,CASRKGLASYNEQFF